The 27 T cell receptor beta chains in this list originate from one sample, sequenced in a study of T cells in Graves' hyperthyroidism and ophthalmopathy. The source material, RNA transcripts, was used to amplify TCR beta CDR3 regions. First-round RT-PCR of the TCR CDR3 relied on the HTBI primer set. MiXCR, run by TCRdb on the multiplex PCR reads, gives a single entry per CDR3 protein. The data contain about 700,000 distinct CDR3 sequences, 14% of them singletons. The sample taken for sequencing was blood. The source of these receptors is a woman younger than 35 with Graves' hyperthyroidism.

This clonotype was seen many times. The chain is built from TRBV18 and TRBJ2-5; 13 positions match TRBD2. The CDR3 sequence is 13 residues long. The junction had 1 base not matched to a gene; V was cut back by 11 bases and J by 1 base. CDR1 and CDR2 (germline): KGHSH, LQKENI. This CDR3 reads CAGTSGIQETQYF. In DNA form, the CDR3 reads TGTGCCGGGACTAGCGGGATCCAAGAGACCCAGTACTTC.

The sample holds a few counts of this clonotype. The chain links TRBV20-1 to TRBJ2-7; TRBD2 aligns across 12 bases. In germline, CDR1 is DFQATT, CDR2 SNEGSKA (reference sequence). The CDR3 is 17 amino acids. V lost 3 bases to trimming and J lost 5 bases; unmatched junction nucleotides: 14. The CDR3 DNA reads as TGCAGTGCTAGCGCGCTAGCGGGAGGGCCACTTCCCCACGAGCAGTACTTC. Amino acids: CSASALAGGPLPHEQYF.

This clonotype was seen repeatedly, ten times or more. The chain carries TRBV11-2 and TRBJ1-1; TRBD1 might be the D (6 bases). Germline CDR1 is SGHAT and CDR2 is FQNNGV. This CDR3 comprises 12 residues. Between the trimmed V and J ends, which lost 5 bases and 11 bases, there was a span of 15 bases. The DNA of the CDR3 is TGTGCCAGCAGCCGGGACACCTTGGCCGCTTTCTTT. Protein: CASSRDTLAAFF.

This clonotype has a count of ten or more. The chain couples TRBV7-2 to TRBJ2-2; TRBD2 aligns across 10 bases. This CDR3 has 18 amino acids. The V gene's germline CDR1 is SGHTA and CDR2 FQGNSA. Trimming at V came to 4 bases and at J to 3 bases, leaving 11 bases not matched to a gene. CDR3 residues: CASSYGLLAGRDTGELFF. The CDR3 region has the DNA TGTGCCAGCAGCTACGGATTACTAGCGGGACGGGACACCGGGGAGCTGTTTTTT. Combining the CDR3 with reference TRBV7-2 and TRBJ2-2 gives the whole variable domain GAGVSQSPSNKVTEKGKDVELRCDPISGHTALYWYRQSLGQGLEFLIYFQGNSAPDKSGLPSDRFSAERTGGSVSTLTIQRTQQEDSAVYLCASSYGLLAGRDTGELFFGEGSRLTVL.

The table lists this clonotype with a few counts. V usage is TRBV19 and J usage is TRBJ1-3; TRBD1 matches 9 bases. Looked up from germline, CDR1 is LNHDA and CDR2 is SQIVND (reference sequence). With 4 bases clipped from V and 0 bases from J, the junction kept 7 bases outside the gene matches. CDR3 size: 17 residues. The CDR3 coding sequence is TGTGCCAGTAGTACATGGGACAGGGATCGCTCTGGAAACACCATATATTTT. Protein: CASSTWDRDRSGNTIYF.

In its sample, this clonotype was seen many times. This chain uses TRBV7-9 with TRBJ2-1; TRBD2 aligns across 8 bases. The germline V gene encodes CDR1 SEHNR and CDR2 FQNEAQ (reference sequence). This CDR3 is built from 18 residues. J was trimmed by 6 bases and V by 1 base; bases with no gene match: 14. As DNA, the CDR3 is TGTGCCAGCAGCTTAGTAACCCGCCCAGCGGGAGTCTCCAATGAGCAGTTCTTC. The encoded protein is CASSLVTRPAGVSNEQFF.

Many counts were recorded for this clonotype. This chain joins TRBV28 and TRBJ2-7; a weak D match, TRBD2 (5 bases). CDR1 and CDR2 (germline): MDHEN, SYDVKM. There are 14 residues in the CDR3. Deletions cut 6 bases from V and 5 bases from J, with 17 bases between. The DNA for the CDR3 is TGTGCCAGCAGCCCTTTGAGCGTGGGAGACGAGCAGTACTTC. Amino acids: CASSPLSVGDEQYF.

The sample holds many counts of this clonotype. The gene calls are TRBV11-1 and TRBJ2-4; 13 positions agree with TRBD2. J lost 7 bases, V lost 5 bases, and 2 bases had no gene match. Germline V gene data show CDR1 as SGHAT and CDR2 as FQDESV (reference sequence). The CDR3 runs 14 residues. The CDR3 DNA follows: TGTGCCAGCAGCCTACTAGCGGGAGGGAACATTCAGTACTTC. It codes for CASSLLAGGNIQYF.

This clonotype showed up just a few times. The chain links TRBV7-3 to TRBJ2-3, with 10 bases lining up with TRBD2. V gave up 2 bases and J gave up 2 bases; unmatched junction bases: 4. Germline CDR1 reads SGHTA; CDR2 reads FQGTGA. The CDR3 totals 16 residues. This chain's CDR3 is CASSLGLAGDTDTQYF. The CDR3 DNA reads TGTGCCAGCAGCTTAGGCCTAGCGGGAGACACAGATACGCAGTATTTT. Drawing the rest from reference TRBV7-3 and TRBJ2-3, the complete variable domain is GAGVSQTPSNKVTEKGKYVELRCDPISGHTALYWYRQSLGQGPEFLIYFQGTGAADDSGLPNDRFFAVRPEGSVSTLKIQRTERGDSAVYLCASSLGLAGDTDTQYFGPGTRLTVL.

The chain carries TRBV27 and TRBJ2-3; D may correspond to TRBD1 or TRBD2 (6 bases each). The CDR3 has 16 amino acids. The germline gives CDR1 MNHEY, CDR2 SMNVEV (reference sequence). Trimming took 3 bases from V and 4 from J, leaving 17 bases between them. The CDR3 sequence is CASSFQPRGLSDTQYF. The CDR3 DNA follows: TGTGCCAGCAGTTTCCAACCCAGGGGACTCTCAGATACGCAGTATTTT.

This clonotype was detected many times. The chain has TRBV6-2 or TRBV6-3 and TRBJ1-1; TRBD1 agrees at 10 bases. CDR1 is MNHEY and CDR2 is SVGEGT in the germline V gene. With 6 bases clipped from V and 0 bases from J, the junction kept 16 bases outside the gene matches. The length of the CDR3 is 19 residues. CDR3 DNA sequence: TGTGCCAGCAGAGTACGGCCGGGACAGGGGATGTCCATGAACACTGAAGCTTTCTTT. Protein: CASRVRPGQGMSMNTEAFF.

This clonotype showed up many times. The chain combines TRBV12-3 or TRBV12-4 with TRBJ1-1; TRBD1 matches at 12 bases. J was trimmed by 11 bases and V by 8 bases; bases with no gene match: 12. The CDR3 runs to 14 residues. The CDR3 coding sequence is TGTGCCAGCCGGGACAGGGGGCGCGGGGGCTCGGCTTTCTTT. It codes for CASRDRGRGGSAFF.

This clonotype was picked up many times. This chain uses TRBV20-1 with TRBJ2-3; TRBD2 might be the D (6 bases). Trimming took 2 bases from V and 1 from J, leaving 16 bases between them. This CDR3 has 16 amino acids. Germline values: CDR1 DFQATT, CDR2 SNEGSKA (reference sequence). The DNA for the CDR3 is TGCAGTGCTAGACGGGACTTATGGGGGGGCACAGATACGCAGTATTTT. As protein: CSARRDLWGGTDTQYF.

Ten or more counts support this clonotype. Here the CDR3 DNA reads TGCGCCAGCAGCCCATTCATGGCTGCCCTGAACGAGCAGTACTTC. This encodes CASSPFMAALNEQYF. The chain recombines TRBV4-3 with TRBJ2-7; D uncertain. The V gene lost 4 bases and the J gene lost 5 bases, with 18 bases spanning the gap. In germline, CDR1 is LGHNA, CDR2 YSLEER. The CDR3 consists of 15 residues.

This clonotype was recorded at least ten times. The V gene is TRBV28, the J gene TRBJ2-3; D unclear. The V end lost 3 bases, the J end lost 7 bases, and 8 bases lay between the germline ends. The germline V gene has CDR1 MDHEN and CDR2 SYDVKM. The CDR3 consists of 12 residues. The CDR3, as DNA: TGTGCCAGCAGTTTGGTAGATTATACGCAGTATTTT. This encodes CASSLVDYTQYF.

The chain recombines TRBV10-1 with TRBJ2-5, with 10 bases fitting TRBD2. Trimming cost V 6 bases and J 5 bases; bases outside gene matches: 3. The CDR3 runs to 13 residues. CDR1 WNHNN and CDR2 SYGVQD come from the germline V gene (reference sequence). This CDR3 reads CASSMTSGETQYF. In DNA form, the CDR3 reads TGCGCCAGCAGCATGACTAGCGGGGAGACCCAGTACTTC.

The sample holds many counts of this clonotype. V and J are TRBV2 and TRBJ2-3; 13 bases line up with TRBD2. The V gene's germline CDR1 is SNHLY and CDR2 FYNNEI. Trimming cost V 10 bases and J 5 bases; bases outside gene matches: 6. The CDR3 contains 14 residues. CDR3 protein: CATTSGRARDTQYF. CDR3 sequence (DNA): TGTGCCACCACTAGCGGGAGGGCGAGAGATACGCAGTATTTT.

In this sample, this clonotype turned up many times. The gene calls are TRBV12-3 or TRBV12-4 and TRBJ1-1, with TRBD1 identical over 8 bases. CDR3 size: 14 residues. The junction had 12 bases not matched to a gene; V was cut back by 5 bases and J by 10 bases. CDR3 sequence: CASSLQGALARAFF. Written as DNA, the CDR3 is TGTGCCAGCAGTCTTCAGGGGGCGTTAGCGCGAGCTTTCTTT.

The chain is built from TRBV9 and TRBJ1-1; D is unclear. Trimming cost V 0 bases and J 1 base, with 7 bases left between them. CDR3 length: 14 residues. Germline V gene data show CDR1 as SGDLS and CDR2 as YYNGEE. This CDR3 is CASSVGVENTEAFF. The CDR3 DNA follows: TGTGCCAGCAGCGTAGGAGTAGAGAACACTGAAGCTTTCTTT.

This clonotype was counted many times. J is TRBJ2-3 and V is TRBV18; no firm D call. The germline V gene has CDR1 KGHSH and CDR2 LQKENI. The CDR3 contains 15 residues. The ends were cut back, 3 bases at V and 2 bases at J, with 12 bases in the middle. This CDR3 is CASSPYALTTDTQYF. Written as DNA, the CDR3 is TGTGCCAGCTCACCGTACGCCCTTACCACAGATACGCAGTATTTT.

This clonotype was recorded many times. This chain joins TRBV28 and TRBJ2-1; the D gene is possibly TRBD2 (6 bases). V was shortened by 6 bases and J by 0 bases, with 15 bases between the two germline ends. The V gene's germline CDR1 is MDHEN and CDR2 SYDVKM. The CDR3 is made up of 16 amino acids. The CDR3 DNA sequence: TGTGCCAGCAGCGCAATTAGCGGCCACTCCTACAATGAGCAGTTCTTC. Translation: CASSAISGHSYNEQFF. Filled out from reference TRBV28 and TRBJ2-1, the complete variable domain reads DVKVTQSSRYLVKRTGEKVFLECVQDMDHENMFWYRQDPGLGLRLIYFSYDVKMKEKGDIPEGYSVSREKKERFSLILESASTNQTSMYLCASSAISGHSYNEQFFGPGTRLTVL.

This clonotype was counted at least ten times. The CDR3 nucleotides are TGCGCCAGCAGCTTGGCCCTAGCCTACAATGAGCAGTTCTTC. Residues: CASSLALAYNEQFF. The chain recombines TRBV5-1 with TRBJ2-1; D call uncertain. The V and J ends lost 0 bases and 2 bases respectively, with 6 bases between them. This CDR3 comprises 14 residues. Germline-derived CDR1 and CDR2 are SGHRS and YFSETQ.

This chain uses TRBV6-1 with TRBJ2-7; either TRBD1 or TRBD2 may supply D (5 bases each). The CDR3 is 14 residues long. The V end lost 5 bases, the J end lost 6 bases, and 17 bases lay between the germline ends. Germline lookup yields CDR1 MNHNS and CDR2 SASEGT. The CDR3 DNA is TGTGCCAGCAGTCCCGGGACCTCTCGGGGCGAGCAGTACTTC. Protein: CASSPGTSRGEQYF.

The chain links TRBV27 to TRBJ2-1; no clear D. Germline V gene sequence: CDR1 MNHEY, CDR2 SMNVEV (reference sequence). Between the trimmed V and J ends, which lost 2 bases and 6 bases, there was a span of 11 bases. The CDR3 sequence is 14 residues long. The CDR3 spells CASSLQARSNEQFF. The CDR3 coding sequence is TGTGCCAGCAGTTTACAAGCGAGGAGCAATGAGCAGTTCTTC.

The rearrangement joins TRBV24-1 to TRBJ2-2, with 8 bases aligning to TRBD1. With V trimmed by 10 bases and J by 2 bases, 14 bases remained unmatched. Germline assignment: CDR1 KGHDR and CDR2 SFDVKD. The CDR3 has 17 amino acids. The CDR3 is CATSWPGRGRNTGELFF. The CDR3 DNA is TGTGCCACTTCTTGGCCGGGCAGGGGGCGCAACACCGGGGAGCTGTTTTTT.

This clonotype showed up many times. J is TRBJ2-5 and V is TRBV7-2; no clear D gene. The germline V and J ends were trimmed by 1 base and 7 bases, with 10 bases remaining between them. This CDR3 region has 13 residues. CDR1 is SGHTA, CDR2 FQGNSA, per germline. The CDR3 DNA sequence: TGTGCCAGCAGCTTAGGGGAAGGGCGGACCCAGTACTTC. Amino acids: CASSLGEGRTQYF.

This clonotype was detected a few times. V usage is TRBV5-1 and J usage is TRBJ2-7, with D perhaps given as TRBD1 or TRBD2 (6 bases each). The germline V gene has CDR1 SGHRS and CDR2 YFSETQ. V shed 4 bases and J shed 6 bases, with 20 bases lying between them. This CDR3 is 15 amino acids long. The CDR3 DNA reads TGCGCCAGCAGCCTACGAACAGGGAGGATCGGCGAGCAGTACTTC. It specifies CASSLRTGRIGEQYF.